These 15 T cell receptor beta chains came from one sample sequenced in a study of CD8 T cells in Susac syndrome. RNA, at 0.5 to 1 ug, was reverse transcribed with random hexamers. A single record per CDR3 protein comes from TCRdb applying MiXCR to the immunoSEQ multiplex PCR reads. The table shows about 100,000 distinct CDR3 sequences, with roughly 96% occurring only once. Sample: CD8+ T cells from PBMCs. These receptor sequences come from a human donor with Susac syndrome.

This clonotype was counted once. V and J are TRBV29-1 and TRBJ1-5; D gene unclear. Germline V lookup: CDR1 SQVTM, CDR2 ANQGSEA. V was clipped by 0 bases and J by 15 bases, with 12 bases between them. The CDR3 contains 11 residues. The CDR3 here is CSVEDGRGWHF. The CDR3 DNA sequence: TGCAGCGTTGAAGATGGTAGAGGGTGGCATTTT.

This chain connects TRBV18 to TRBJ2-4; D is possibly TRBD1 (6 bases). This CDR3 comprises 14 residues. CDR1 and CDR2 from the germline V gene are KGHSH and LQKENI. V was pared by 6 bases and J by 6 bases, with 15 bases between. CDR3 DNA sequence: TGTGCCAGCTCCAATACAGGGACGGGAAACATTCAGTACTTC. This gives the protein CASSNTGTGNIQYF. The full variable domain, with the rest looked up from reference TRBV18 and TRBJ2-4, is NAGVMQNPRHLVRRRGQEARLRCSPMKGHSHVYWYRQLPEEGLKFMVYLQKENIIDESGMPKERFSAEFPKEGPSILRIQQVVRGDSAAYFCASSNTGTGNIQYFGAGTRLSVL.

The V and J genes are TRBV7-8 and TRBJ1-2, with no clear D. Germline CDR1 and CDR2: SGHVS and FQNEAQ. This CDR3 has 16 residues. V lost 5 bases and J 4 bases, leaving 20 bases between the germline ends. This CDR3 is CASSPTRAPERYGYTF. The CDR3 DNA reads TGTGCCAGCAGCCCCACCCGGGCGCCGGAGCGCTATGGCTACACCTTC.

The chain carries TRBV13 and TRBJ1-1, with 7 bases matching TRBD1. This CDR3 is built from 15 residues. The trim removed 4 bases at V and 7 bases at J, leaving 12 bases unmatched. Germline CDR1 is PRHDT and CDR2 is FYEKMQ (reference sequence). The CDR3 spells CASSSHYRGGGEAFF. CDR3 DNA sequence: TGTGCCAGCAGCTCACACTACAGGGGCGGAGGTGAAGCTTTCTTT.

This clonotype was seen only once. The chain is built from TRBV4-2 and TRBJ2-7; 8 positions agree with TRBD2. There are 16 residues in the CDR3. The germline CDR1 and CDR2 sequences are LGHNA and YNFKEQ. The V segment lost 0 bases and the J segment 2 bases; nucleotides outside the gene matches: 6. CDR3 DNA sequence: TGTGCCAGCAGCCAAGATGAGGCGGGAGGCCCCTACGAGCAGTACTTC. Translating it yields CASSQDEAGGPYEQYF.

The chain recombines TRBV5-1 with TRBJ2-7; tentatively, D is TRBD1 (6 bases). This CDR3 is 13 amino acids long. V was shortened by 4 bases and J by 3 bases, with 11 bases between the two germline ends. Per the germline V gene, CDR1 is SGHRS and CDR2 is YFSETQ. The CDR3 DNA reads as TGCGCCAGCAGCGGAAGGACAGACTACGAGCAGTACTTC. Translated, it gives CASSGRTDYEQYF.

V usage is TRBV29-1 and J usage is TRBJ2-1, with TRBD2 matching 8 bases. CDR1 is SQVTM, CDR2 ANQGSEA, per germline. The CDR3 runs to 14 residues. V trimming: 2 bases; J trimming: 6 bases; junction bases outside the gene matches: 6. The CDR3 bases are TGCAGCGTTGAAAGGCAGCTAGCGGGCAATGAGCAGTTCTTC. Protein product: CSVERQLAGNEQFF.

The chain couples TRBV2 to TRBJ2-1; possible D gene TRBD1, 6 bases. Looked up from germline, CDR1 is SNHLY and CDR2 is FYNNEI. Trimming shortened V by 6 bases and J by 1 base, and 16 bases separated the two germline ends. This CDR3 has 16 amino acids. The CDR3 sequence is CASSTGLSGSYNEQFF. The DNA of the CDR3 is TGTGCCAGCAGCACAGGGTTATCTGGATCCTACAATGAGCAGTTCTTC.

The gene calls are TRBV6-1 and TRBJ1-1; maybe TRBD1 (6 bases). Germline V gene lookup returns CDR1 MNHNS and CDR2 SASEGT. Trimming shortened V by 7 bases and J by 3 bases, and 15 bases separated the two germline ends. CDR3 length: 14 amino acids. CDR3 sequence (DNA): TGTGCCAGCACCCAAACAGGGCTGGACACTGAAGCTTTCTTT. Residues: CASTQTGLDTEAFF.

This clonotype was seen a few times. The rearrangement joins TRBV20-1 to TRBJ1-1; no clear D gene. This CDR3 contains 12 residues. Trimming took 6 bases from V and 2 from J, leaving 10 bases between them. Germline values: CDR1 DFQATT, CDR2 SNEGSKA (reference sequence). The CDR3 spells CSALGLNTEAFF. CDR3 sequence (DNA): TGCAGTGCCCTGGGCTTAAACACTGAAGCTTTCTTT.

The rearrangement uses TRBV20-1 and TRBJ1-1; D is undetermined. CDR3 length: 14 amino acids. V was cut by 4 bases and J by 3 bases, with 15 bases left in between. CDR1 and CDR2 from the germline V gene are DFQATT and SNEGSKA (reference sequence). Here the CDR3 reads CSAKHYIADTEAFF. The CDR3 coding sequence is TGCAGTGCTAAGCACTACATAGCGGACACTGAAGCTTTCTTT.

The chain links TRBV20-1 to TRBJ1-2; D remains ambiguous. The V end lost 6 bases, the J end lost 7 bases, and 9 bases lay between the germline ends. The length of the CDR3 is 10 residues. CDR1 and CDR2 from the germline V gene are DFQATT and SNEGSKA (reference sequence). CDR3 in DNA: TGCAGTGCCCGGATGGCTGGCTACACCTTC. Encoded protein: CSARMAGYTF.

The V gene is TRBV2, the J gene TRBJ2-1; D perhaps matches TRBD1 (6 bases). In germline, CDR1 is SNHLY, CDR2 FYNNEI. The CDR3 consists of 13 residues. The ends were cut back, 7 bases at V and 10 bases at J, with 17 bases in the middle. The CDR3 loop is CASTATPRGEQFF. The CDR3 region has the DNA TGTGCCAGCACCGCGACCCCCAGGGGCGAGCAGTTCTTC.

This clonotype was recorded only once. This rearrangement joins TRBV6-5 to TRBJ2-1; D is uncertain. The CDR3 extends over 14 amino acids. Trimming left V 0 bases short and J 6 bases short, with 9 bases between. Per germline, CDR1 MNHEY and CDR2 SVGAGI. CDR3 DNA: TGTGCCAGCAGTTACTCCCCGGCTGGCAATGAGCAGTTCTTC. Its translation: CASSYSPAGNEQFF.

The genes are TRBV29-1 and TRBJ1-4; 7 bases fit TRBD1. The CDR3 loop spans 13 amino acids. J lost 5 bases, V lost 5 bases, and 5 bases had no gene match. Germline V gene lookup returns CDR1 SQVTM and CDR2 ANQGSEA. The CDR3 DNA follows: TGCAGCGTTTCCGGGACAGCGAATGAAAAACTGTTTTTT. Translating gives CSVSGTANEKLFF. The entire variable domain, with the rest obtained from reference TRBV29-1 and TRBJ1-4, is as follows: SAVISQKPSRDICQRGTSLTIQCQVDSQVTMMFWYRQQPGQSLTLIATANQGSEATYESGFVIDKFPISRPNLTFSTLTVSNMSPEDSSIYLCSVSGTANEKLFFGSGTQLSVL.